The 15 T cell receptor beta chains listed next were all sequenced from one sample in a study of T cell responses to AZD1222 COVID-19 vaccine. The repertoire was sequenced with immunoSEQ multiplex PCR; TCRdb's copy has only in-frame clones and lacks some. The table includes 120,000 to 150,000 clones, around 90% detected once. The sample was peripheral blood, taken on day 0 of AZD1222 vaccination. The receptor set was obtained from an adult in good health.

This chain uses TRBV6-5 with TRBJ1-2, with D possibly matching TRBD1 (6 bases). Trimming took 5 bases from V and 0 from J, leaving 13 bases between them. This CDR3 region has 15 residues. CDR1 and CDR2 (germline): MNHEY, SVGAGI. The CDR3 here is CASSPGTQTNYGYTF. DNA of the CDR3: TGTGCCAGCAGTCCCGGGACACAAACTAACTATGGCTACACCTTC.

This clone was observed many times. The rearrangement links TRBV18 to TRBJ2-2; 12 bases align to TRBD2. The germline gives CDR1 KGHSH, CDR2 LQKENI. The CDR3 sequence is 16 residues long. V shed 4 bases and J 4 bases; nucleotides not matched to a gene: 4. CDR3 DNA: TGTGCCAGCTCACAGGGACTAGCGGGCAGCACCGGGGAGCTGTTTTTT. Its translation: CASSQGLAGSTGELFF.

The chain joins TRBV6-5 to TRBJ1-4; tentative D call: TRBD1 (5 bases). The CDR3 sequence is 13 residues long. Deletions cut 6 bases from V and 7 bases from J, with 12 bases between. Germline V lookup: CDR1 MNHEY, CDR2 SVGAGI. CDR3 sequence reads: CASSPTGSEKLFF. The CDR3 DNA follows: TGTGCCAGCAGCCCAACAGGATCTGAAAAACTGTTTTTT.

This rearrangement joins TRBV7-9 to TRBJ1-6, with D unclear. Trimming left V 3 bases short and J 5 bases short, with 17 bases between. Germline V gene data show CDR1 as SEHNR and CDR2 as FQNEAQ (reference sequence). The CDR3 is 17 residues long. The CDR3 is CASSFTEAGLDNSPLHF. The CDR3 DNA follows: TGTGCCAGCAGCTTTACAGAGGCGGGGTTGGATAATTCACCCCTCCACTTT. Full variable domain (remainder filled in from reference TRBV7-9 and TRBJ1-6): DTGVSQNPRHKITKRGQNVTFRCDPISEHNRLYWYRQTLGQGPEFLTYFQNEAQLEKSRLLSDRFSAERPKGSFSTLEIQRTEQGDSAMYLCASSFTEAGLDNSPLHFGNGTRLTVT.

The rearrangement uses TRBV28 and TRBJ1-1; D is possibly TRBD1 (5 bases). The CDR3 is 16 residues long. Germline CDR1 MDHEN, CDR2 SYDVKM. Trimming took 6 bases from V and 4 from J, leaving 21 bases between them. The CDR3 loop is CASSSNWGREGTEAFF. The CDR3 DNA is TGTGCCAGCAGCTCCAACTGGGGCAGGGAAGGCACTGAAGCTTTCTTT.

CDR3 sequence (DNA): TGTGCCAGTAGTATCCCCTCCTACGCGACTGAAGCTTTCTTT. It translates to CASSIPSYATEAFF. The chain employs TRBV19 and TRBJ1-1; D unresolved. The CDR3 covers 14 residues. V lost 3 bases, J lost 5 bases, and 13 bases lay in between. Looked up from germline, CDR1 is LNHDA and CDR2 is SQIVND (reference sequence). The full variable domain, completed using reference TRBV19 and TRBJ1-1, is DGGITQSPKYLFRKEGQNVTLSCEQNLNHDAMYWYRQDPGQGLRLIYYSQIVNDFQKGDIAEGYSVSREKKESFPLTVTSAQKNPTAFYLCASSIPSYATEAFFGQGTRLTVV.

In the case of this clone: The sample holds other DNA sequences that translate to the same CDR3. The chain combines TRBV28 with TRBJ1-3; weak D call: TRBD1 (6 bases). Deletions cut 3 bases from V and 2 bases from J, with 8 bases between. From germline, CDR1 is MDHEN and CDR2 SYDVKM. The CDR3 has 14 amino acids. The CDR3 is CASSLTGTGNTIYF. CDR3 in DNA: TGTGCCAGCAGTTTGACAGGAACTGGAAACACCATATATTTT.

The gene calls are TRBV2 and TRBJ2-3, with 10 bases aligning to TRBD2. Losses at the gene ends were 7 bases for V and 1 base for J; bases not matched to a gene: 8. The CDR3 consists of 16 residues. Germline CDR1 reads SNHLY; CDR2 reads FYNNEI. CDR3 in DNA: TGTGCCAGCAAAAGGGGAGCGGGAGGGGGCACAGATACGCAGTATTTT. Amino acid sequence: CASKRGAGGGTDTQYF.

V is TRBV19 and J is TRBJ1-1; 11 nucleotides agree with TRBD1. Trimming took 6 bases from V and 0 from J; bases not matched to a gene: 9. The CDR3 is 17 amino acids. Germline CDR1 LNHDA, CDR2 SQIVND (reference sequence). The CDR3 loop reads CASSTPVDRGLNTEAFF. Here the CDR3 DNA reads TGTGCCAGTAGCACACCTGTGGACAGGGGGCTGAACACTGAAGCTTTCTTT.

V gene TRBV11-2 combines with J gene TRBJ2-3, with D perhaps matching TRBD2 (5 bases). Germline V lookup: CDR1 SGHAT, CDR2 FQNNGV. The CDR3 covers 15 residues. Trimming removed 4 bases from V and 4 bases from J, with 15 bases in between. The CDR3 DNA reads as TGTGCCAGCAGCTCCGCGCCACTAGGACCAGATACGCAGTATTTT. Translation gives CASSSAPLGPDTQYF.

This clone was detected once. The rearrangement uses TRBV6-2 or TRBV6-3 and TRBJ1-2; D call uncertain. The CDR3 is 17 amino acids. Germline CDR1 and CDR2: MNHEY and SVGEGT. V was pared by 0 bases and J by 3 bases, with 17 bases between. The CDR3 reads CASSYSPVGRLYYGYTF. The CDR3 bases are TGTGCCAGCAGTTACTCTCCAGTTGGGCGCCTGTACTATGGCTACACCTTC.

The gene calls are TRBV6-5 and TRBJ2-4; no clear D. With 6 bases removed from V and 8 bases from J, the gap between germline ends came to 14 bases. The CDR3 covers 13 residues. Germline assignment: CDR1 MNHEY and CDR2 SVGAGI. This chain's CDR3 is CASRAQSRDIQYF. In nucleotides, the CDR3 is TGTGCCAGCAGGGCCCAGAGTAGAGACATTCAGTACTTC.

This rearrangement joins TRBV27 to TRBJ2-2; D ambiguous. The CDR3 is 15 amino acids. V shed 5 bases and J shed 1 base, with 11 bases lying between them. Germline V gives CDR1 MNHEY, CDR2 SMNVEV (reference sequence). Here the CDR3 DNA reads TGTGCCAGCAGTCTCACGGGTGTGAACACCGGGGAGCTGTTTTTT. It yields the protein CASSLTGVNTGELFF.

The chain recombines TRBV27 with TRBJ2-5, with 7 nucleotides matching TRBD2. From germline, CDR1 is MNHEY and CDR2 SMNVEV (reference sequence). J was trimmed by 5 bases and V by 4 bases; bases with no gene match: 10. This CDR3 has 15 residues. The CDR3 sequence: CASSSGRERAETQYF. The CDR3 nucleotides are TGTGCCAGCAGTTCCGGGCGGGAGCGGGCGGAGACCCAGTACTTC.

The V and J genes are TRBV4-3 and TRBJ2-1; 8 positions match TRBD2. CDR1 is LGHNA, CDR2 YSLEER, per germline. CDR3 length equals 17 residues. V was clipped by 1 base and J by 8 bases; unmatched bases: 13. The CDR3 nucleotides are TGCGCCAGCAGCCAAGTGGCAACAAGCGGGAGAGGCGATGAGCAGTTCTTC. Translating it yields CASSQVATSGRGDEQFF.